Sequencing of this T cell receptor (beta chain) was carried out in a study of T cell responses to AZD1222 COVID-19 vaccine. Study-wide context: Timing groups of about 4 and about 12 weeks for second doses were pooled. Study findings and constraints: Recipients of AZD1222 seropositive at baseline numbered only 6 or 7. Spike-specific TCRs gained breadth and depth after people received two AZD1222 doses. The sample set comprised mostly white British donors with more females, and clonal diversity was possibly underestimated.

The CDR3 totals 14 residues. The V end lost 3 bases, the J end lost 0 bases, and 8 bases lay between the germline ends. Germline-derived CDR1 and CDR2 are SEHNR and FQNEAQ (reference sequence). To note about this clone: No antigen is known for it.

Clones were sequenced by immunoSEQ multiplex PCR, and TCRdb holds only the in-frame ones, with some missing. This sample yields under 150,000 clones, of which roughly 90% are seen a single time; under 4.5% belongs to the top ten. The genes are TRBV7-9 and TRBJ1-1; D ambiguous. The sequence came from an adult in good health. This specimen consisted of peripheral blood, obtained on day 0 of AZD1222 vaccination. The CDR3 region is CASSLGNMNTEAFF. The CDR3 nucleotides are TGTGCCAGCAGCTTGGGCAATATGAACACTGAAGCTTTCTTT. Together with reference TRBV7-9 and TRBJ1-1, the CDR3 gives the full variable domain: DTGVSQNPRHKITKRGQNVTFRCDPISEHNRLYWYRQTLGQGPEFLTYFQNEAQLEKSRLLSDRFSAERPKGSFSTLEIQRTEQGDSAMYLCASSLGNMNTEAFFGQGTRLTVV.